This T cell receptor beta chain originates from a study of cytomegalovirus exposure and HLA in healthy donors. Overall study findings and caveats: Altogether, 160 or so TCR beta chains were recorded as cytomegalovirus-associated. Within a later analysis, the majority of CMV-associated TCR beta chains appeared HLA-restricted. Earlier findings revealed that most TCR beta V segments proved productive either about 87% or about 30% of the time.

As for the donors, each was a healthy bone marrow donor. As for this clone: The antigen is not known.

Germline V lookup: CDR1 LGHNA, CDR2 YSLEER. The CDR3 is made up of 13 amino acids. Trimming pared 1 base from V and 2 bases from J, leaving 5 bases between. PCR primers comprised 60 Vbeta and 13 Jbeta primers. Some clones are missing from TCRdb's copy, which holds only in-frame ones; the method was immunoSEQ multiplex PCR. Of about 170,000 clones in the sample, 82% were seen once. The source of this sequence is a girl aged 5 to 17 in good health and CMV-seropositive. The gene calls are TRBV4-3 and TRBJ2-5; D remains unclear. The sequenced material came from PBMCs. Here the CDR3 reads CASSQVLQETQYF. CDR3 DNA sequence: TGCGCCAGCAGCCAAGTCCTACAAGAGACCCAGTACTTC.